The 6 T cell receptor beta chains listed next were all sequenced from one sample in a study of glioma-infiltrating T cells. Using RNA template, CDR3s of TCR alpha and beta were amplified with iRepertoire arm-PCR. Each CDR3 protein gets one entry after TCRdb re-called the multiplex PCR reads with MiXCR. The profile shows under 150,000 distinct CDR3 sequences, roughly two fifths of them singletons. Sample: glioma tissue, nonneoplastic brain tissue, or PBMCs (not recorded which). The receptors originated from a human donor with low-grade glioma or glioblastoma, undergoing nonglioma brain surgery, or in good health (not recorded which).

This clonotype was counted only a few times. The V call is TRBV12-5, the J call TRBJ2-3; D call uncertain. From germline, CDR1 is LGHNT and CDR2 FRNRAP. Trimming removed 2 bases at V and 3 bases at J, with 3 bases between. This CDR3 contains 12 residues. The CDR3 bases are TGTGCTAGTGGTTTGCTAACAGATACGCAGTATTTT. Protein product: CASGLLTDTQYF.

This clonotype has just a few counts. This sequence joins TRBV6-1 and TRBJ2-1; 9 bases are a match to TRBD1. This CDR3 region has 15 residues. CDR1 is MNHNS and CDR2 is SASEGT in the germline V gene. V trimming: 5 bases; J trimming: 9 bases; junction bases outside the gene matches: 11. The CDR3 sequence is CASSPYGQGRGEQFF. The CDR3 coding sequence is TGTGCCAGCAGTCCCTATGGACAGGGGAGAGGTGAGCAGTTCTTC.

Turning to this clonotype: Its ends do not fully match the called genes, so a read error is possible. V is TRBV4-3 and J is TRBJ1-5; maybe TRBD1 (5 bases). CDR3 length equals 13 residues. Germline lookup yields CDR1 LGHNA and CDR2 YSLEER. Here the CDR3 reads CASSQNRNHPQHF. The CDR3 DNA reads TGCGCCAGCAGCCAAAACAGGAATCATCCCCAGCATTTT.

This clonotype was seen a handful of times. J is TRBJ2-3 and V is TRBV29-1; D might be TRBD2 (5 bases). The CDR3 spans 14 residues. V was trimmed by 3 bases and J by 6 bases, leaving 16 bases between them. Germline CDR1 reads SQVTM; CDR2 reads ANQGSEA. This CDR3 is CSVDIPGIEDTQYF. CDR3 bases: TGCAGCGTTGATATACCGGGAATCGAGGATACGCAGTATTTT.

This chain joins TRBV6-2 or TRBV6-3 and TRBJ1-2, with D tentatively TRBD1 (5 bases). The CDR3 spans 16 residues. Germline CDR1 and CDR2: MNHEY and SVGEGT. The germline V and J ends were trimmed by 5 bases and 5 bases, with 21 bases remaining between them. The CDR3 DNA sequence: TGTGCCAGCAGTCCCGATCCACGGACAAAAATATATGGCTACACCTTC. This sequence encodes CASSPDPRTKIYGYTF.

A few counts support this clonotype. The rearrangement joins TRBV7-2 to TRBJ2-7; D possibly uses TRBD1 or TRBD2 (5 bases each). V was pared by 5 bases and J by 0 bases, with 11 bases between. CDR1 and CDR2 from the germline V gene are SGHTA and FQGNSA. The CDR3 runs 14 residues. The CDR3 region has the DNA TGTGCCAGCAGCACTCAGGGAGACTCCTACGAGCAGTACTTC. Residues: CASSTQGDSYEQYF.